Listed below are T cell receptor beta chains from one sample, sequenced in a study of cytomegalovirus exposure and HLA in healthy donors. Clones were sequenced by immunoSEQ multiplex PCR, and TCRdb holds only the in-frame ones, with some missing. The sample comprises around 180,000 clones, 78% of which are singletons, and 4.5% to 7.5% rests with the top ten. Specimen: PBMCs. These receptors came from a woman in her twenties or thirties in good health and CMV-seropositive. Both conserved end residues are part of each CDR3. Fields, in order: clone size, J gene, D gene, V gene, CDR3 protein, CDR3 DNA. D genes are given only for firm matches. Only some rows state a clone size, as once, few, many or a class for expanded clones.

>few|TRBJ1-2|.|TRBV7-9
CASSAALEGSKGYTF
TGTGCCAGCAGCGCCGCCTTGGAGGGGTCGAAAGGCTACACCTTC
>few|TRBJ2-5|TRBD2|TRBV7-9
CSSSLLGGGKTQYF
TGTTCCAGCAGCCTTCTCGGGGGGGGGAAGACCCAGTACTTC
>.|TRBJ2-7|.|TRBV9
CASSPRLALYEQYF
TGTGCCAGCAGCCCGAGGCTCGCTCTATACGAGCAGTACTTC
>.|TRBJ1-6|.|TRBV5-6
CASTRQPPNSPLHF
TGTGCCAGCACCCGACAGCCCCCGAATTCACCCCTCCACTTT
>.|TRBJ2-7|.|TRBV18
CASSPPSVGDVSYEQYF
TGTGCCAGCTCACCACCATCCGTAGGGGATGTATCCTACGAGCAGTACTTC
>.|TRBJ2-7|TRBD2|TRBV7-2
CASSLEASGGLTSYEQYF
TGTGCCAGCAGCTTAGAGGCTAGCGGGGGGCTAACCTCCTACGAGCAGTACTTC
>.|TRBJ2-1|.|TRBV21-1
CAQAGEGENEQFF
TGTGCCCAGGCGGGAGAGGGGGAAAATGAGCAGTTCTTC
>few|TRBJ2-5|.|TRBV9
CASSQTPGHGTQYF
TGTGCCAGCAGCCAAACCCCGGGACACGGGACCCAGTACTTC
>.|TRBJ1-1|TRBD1|TRBV5-4
CASSSGQGARHTEAFF
TGTGCCAGCAGTTCGGGACAGGGGGCCCGACACACTGAAGCTTTCTTT
>.|TRBJ1-2|TRBD1|TRBV10-3
CAISGTDRGHYGYTF
TGTGCCATCAGTGGGACGGACAGGGGGCATTATGGCTACACCTTC
>.|TRBJ1-1|.|TRBV10-1
CASSGLQGEAFF
TGCGCCAGCAGTGGGTTACAGGGTGAAGCTTTCTTT
>few|TRBJ1-1|TRBD1|TRBV28
CASRGQGDRAFF
TGTGCCAGCCGAGGACAGGGGGATCGGGCTTTCTTT
>.|TRBJ2-1|TRBD2|TRBV4-2
CASSQGEGLYNEQFF
TGTGCCAGCAGCCAAGGGGAGGGACTATACAATGAGCAGTTCTTC
>few|TRBJ2-1|.|TRBV27
CASIQGTEQFF
TGTGCCAGCATCCAGGGAACCGAGCAGTTCTTC
>.|TRBJ2-7|TRBD1|TRBV6-5
CASTRTGGGEQYF
TGTGCCAGCACCCGGACAGGGGGCGGTGAGCAGTACTTC
>.|TRBJ1-4|TRBD1|TRBV27
CASSQTAGGSEKLFF
TGTGCCAGCAGCCAAACCGCAGGGGGCAGTGAAAAACTGTTTTTT
>.|TRBJ2-5|.|TRBV4-3
CASSQVPTTQETQYF
TGCGCCAGCAGCCAAGTACCGACTACCCAAGAGACCCAGTACTTC
>.|TRBJ2-3|TRBD2|TRBV10-3
CAISEVFSGENTQYF
TGTGCCATCAGTGAAGTCTTTAGCGGGGAAAATACGCAGTATTTT
>.|TRBJ2-1|.|TRBV7-2
CASSWRGGMDEQFF
TGTGCCAGCAGCTGGAGGGGCGGGATGGATGAGCAGTTCTTC
>.|TRBJ1-2|TRBD1|TRBV4-3
CASSQDGTGNYGYTF
TGCGCCAGCAGCCAAGATGGGACAGGAAACTATGGCTACACCTTC
>.|TRBJ2-3|TRBD1|TRBV5-4
CASSLLRGRDTQYF
TGTGCCAGCAGCTTGCTCAGGGGGCGAGATACGCAGTATTTT
>.|TRBJ2-5|.|TRBV5-1
CASSPSPGLQETQYF
TGCGCCAGCAGCCCGTCCCCAGGGCTACAAGAAACCCAGTACTTC
>.|TRBJ2-5|TRBD2|TRBV28
CASSYETSGFEVGETQYF
TGTGCCAGCAGTTACGAGACTAGCGGGTTCGAGGTGGGAGAGACCCAGTACTTC